The 9 T cell receptor beta chains below come from one sample, sequenced in a study of T cell responses to AZD1222 COVID-19 vaccine. Produced via immunoSEQ multiplex PCR; TCRdb's table is partial and in-frame only. The data show 89,000 or so clones, under 95% seen once. The sequences come from peripheral blood, collected 28 days after the second AZD1222 dose. These receptors were taken from an adult who received the AZD1222 COVID-19 vaccine.

The DNA for the CDR3 is TGCGCCAGCACACTACAGGGATCCAACACTGAAGCTTTCTTT. Translation: CASTLQGSNTEAFF. J is TRBJ1-1 and V is TRBV10-2; possibly TRBD1 for D (6 bases). V was cut by 7 bases and J by 2 bases, with 14 bases left in between. This CDR3 region has 14 residues. CDR1 WSHSY and CDR2 SAAADI come from the germline V gene.

V usage is TRBV7-3 and J usage is TRBJ2-3, with 16 bases fitting TRBD2. CDR1 is SGHTA and CDR2 is FQGTGA in the germline V gene. V shed 2 bases, J shed 5 bases, and the junction held 1 base outside the gene matches. The CDR3 sequence is 16 residues long. CDR3 DNA: TGTGCCAGCAGCTTAGGGACTAGCGGGAGGGTAGATACGCAGTATTTT. This translates into CASSLGTSGRVDTQYF.

This rearrangement joins TRBV27 to TRBJ2-6; D gene unclear. V lost 2 bases to trimming and J lost 11 bases, with 10 bases between them. The CDR3 runs to 13 residues. Looked up from germline, CDR1 is MNHEY and CDR2 is SMNVEV (reference sequence). Here the CDR3 DNA reads TGTGCCAGCAGTTTAGGTTCGGCGGACGTCCTGACTTTC. It translates to CASSLGSADVLTF. The full variable domain, with the rest looked up from reference TRBV27 and TRBJ2-6, is EAQVTQNPRYLITVTGKKLTVTCSQNMNHEYMSWYRQDPGLGLRQIYYSMNVEVTDKGDVPEGYKVSRKEKRNFPLILESPSPNQTSLYFCASSLGSADVLTFGAGSRLTVL.

The chain joins TRBV7-2 to TRBJ2-7; D is ambiguous. V lost 1 base, J lost 0 bases, and 7 bases lay in between. The CDR3 length is 14 residues. CDR1 is SGHTA and CDR2 is FQGNSA in the germline V gene. CDR3 coding DNA: TGTGCCAGCAGCTTAGAGGTTAGCTCCTACGAGCAGTACTTC. Translation gives CASSLEVSSYEQYF.

The J gene is TRBJ2-4, the V gene TRBV30; D not resolved. V was cut by 4 bases and J by 3 bases, with 10 bases left in between. The CDR3 is made up of 13 amino acids. Germline values: CDR1 GTSNPN, CDR2 SVGIG (reference sequence). In DNA form, the CDR3 reads TGTGCCTGGAAAACCCCCAACAAAAACATTCAGTACTTC. Translating gives CAWKTPNKNIQYF.

The chain couples TRBV7-6 to TRBJ2-5; 11 nucleotides line up with TRBD2. V lost 5 bases and J lost 2; bases outside the gene matches: 7. Germline V gene data show CDR1 as SGHVS and CDR2 as FNYEAQ. CDR3 length equals 16 residues. CDR3 DNA: TGTGCCAGCAGCCTAGGACTAGCGGGTGTTCAAGAGACCCAGTACTTC. It is translated as CASSLGLAGVQETQYF.

This clone was seen just once. V and J are TRBV29-1 and TRBJ1-2; tentatively, D is TRBD1 (6 bases). Per the germline V gene, CDR1 is SQVTM and CDR2 is ANQGSEA. The CDR3 is made up of 11 amino acids. Trimming shortened V by 5 bases and J by 8 bases, and 12 bases separated the two germline ends. The CDR3 is CSVRTDRGYTF. CDR3 sequence (DNA): TGCAGCGTTCGGACAGATCGGGGCTACACCTTC.

The genes are TRBV30 and TRBJ1-1; unclear D gene. V dropped 5 bases and J dropped 5 bases, with 15 bases sitting between them. The CDR3 is 13 residues long. Germline values: CDR1 GTSNPN, CDR2 SVGIG (reference sequence). CDR3 bases: TGTGCCTGGGAAACAACGAGAGGGACTGAAGCTTTCTTT. This codes for CAWETTRGTEAFF.

This clone is a singleton in its sample. The same CDR3 can be traced to other DNA sequences in this sample. This rearrangement joins TRBV5-1 to TRBJ2-5; D gene uncertain. Per germline, CDR1 SGHRS and CDR2 YFSETQ. Deletions cut 0 bases from V and 5 bases from J, with 5 bases between. CDR3 length equals 12 residues. CDR3 region: CASSLVGETQYF. In DNA form, the CDR3 reads TGCGCCAGCAGCTTGGTTGGGGAGACCCAGTACTTC. The full variable domain, in which reference TRBV5-1 and TRBJ2-5 provide the parts outside the CDR3, is KAGVTQTPRYLIKTRGQQVTLSCSPISGHRSVSWYQQTPGQGLQFLFEYFSETQRNKGNFPGRFSGRQFSNSRSEMNVSTLELGDSALYLCASSLVGETQYFGPGTRLLVL.